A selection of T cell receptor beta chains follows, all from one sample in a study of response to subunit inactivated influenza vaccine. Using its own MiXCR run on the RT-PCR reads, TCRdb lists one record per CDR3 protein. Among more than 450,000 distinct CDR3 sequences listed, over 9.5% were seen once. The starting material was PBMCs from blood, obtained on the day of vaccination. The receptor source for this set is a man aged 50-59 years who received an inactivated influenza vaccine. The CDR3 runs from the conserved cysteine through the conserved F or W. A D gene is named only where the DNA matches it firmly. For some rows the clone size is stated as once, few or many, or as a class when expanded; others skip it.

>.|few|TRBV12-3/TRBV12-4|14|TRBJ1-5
CASSRRLENQPQHF
TGTGCCAGCAGTCGTAGACTGGAGAATCAGCCCCAGCATTTT
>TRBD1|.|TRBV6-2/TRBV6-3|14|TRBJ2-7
CASKRTGGSYEQYF
TGTGCCAGCAAACGGACAGGGGGCTCCTACGAGCAGTACTTC
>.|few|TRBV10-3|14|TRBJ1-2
CAISVGGAGYGYTF
TGTGCCATCAGTGTGGGGGGCGCGGGCTATGGCTACACCTTC
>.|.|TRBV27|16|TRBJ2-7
CASSLLRTASSYEQYF
TGTGCCAGCAGTTTACTGAGGACGGCGAGCTCCTACGAGCAGTACTTC
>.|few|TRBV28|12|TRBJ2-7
CASNEAPYEQYF
TGTGCCAGCAACGAGGCCCCCTACGAGCAGTACTTC
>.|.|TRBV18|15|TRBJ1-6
CASSPPGRVNSPLHF
TGTGCCAGCTCACCACCGGGACGGGTTAATTCACCCCTCCACTTT
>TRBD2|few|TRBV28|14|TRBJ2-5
CASRYAGEMETQYF
TGTGCCAGCAGATACGCGGGGGAGATGGAGACCCAGTACTTC
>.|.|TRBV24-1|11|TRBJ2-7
CATSDGSQQYF
TGTGCCACCAGTGATGGGAGTCAGCAGTACTTC
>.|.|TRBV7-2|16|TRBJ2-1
CASSSGQGLGTNEQFF
TGTGCCAGCAGCTCAGGACAGGGACTAGGGACCAATGAGCAGTTCTTC
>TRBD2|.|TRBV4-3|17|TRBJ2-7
CASSRGLAGAPSYEQYF
TGCGCCAGCAGCCGTGGACTAGCGGGAGCGCCATCCTACGAGCAGTACTTC
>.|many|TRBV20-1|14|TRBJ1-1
CSGREFGPNTEAFF
TGCAGTGGCAGGGAGTTTGGACCGAACACTGAAGCTTTCTTT
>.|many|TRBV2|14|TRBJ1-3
CASSGSGSGNTIYF
TGTGCCAGCAGCGGCTCTGGCTCTGGAAACACCATATATTTT
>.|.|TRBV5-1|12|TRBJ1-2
CASRAGANGYTF
TGCGCCAGCAGGGCGGGGGCGAATGGCTACACCTTC
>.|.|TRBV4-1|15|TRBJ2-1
CASSQVPQGWNEQFF
TGCGCCAGCAGCCAAGTCCCACAGGGTTGGAATGAGCAGTTCTTC
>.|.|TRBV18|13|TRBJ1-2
CASSPGTRLHYTF
TGTGCCAGCTCACCCGGGACACGCCTTCACTACACCTTC
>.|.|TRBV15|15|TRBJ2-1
CATSLGATSYNEQFF
TGTGCCACCAGCCTCGGGGCGACATCCTACAATGAGCAGTTCTTC
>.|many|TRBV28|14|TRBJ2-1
CASSLRYTRDEQFF
TGTGCCAGCAGTTTAAGGTACACGAGGGATGAGCAGTTCTTC